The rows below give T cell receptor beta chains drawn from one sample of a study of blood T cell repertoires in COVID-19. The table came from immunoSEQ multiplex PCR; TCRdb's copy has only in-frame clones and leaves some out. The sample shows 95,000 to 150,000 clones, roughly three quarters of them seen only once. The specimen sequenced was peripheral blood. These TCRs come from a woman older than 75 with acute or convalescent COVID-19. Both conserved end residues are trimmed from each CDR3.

CDR3: ASSRQATPSGNTIY
V: TRBV7-2
J: TRBJ1-3

CDR3: ASSYSPRGGGYT
V: TRBV6-5
J: TRBJ1-2

CDR3: ASSDRGYQPQH
V: TRBV5-4
J: TRBJ1-5

CDR3: ASSYSRGMGYT
V: TRBV6-5
J: TRBJ1-2

CDR3: ASSVPETNYGYT
V: TRBV10-2
J: TRBJ1-2

CDR3: SVRDTEAF
V: TRBV20-1
J: TRBJ1-1

CDR3: ASSLGPRADTQY
V: TRBV7-9
J: TRBJ2-3

CDR3: ATSDFGSEETQY
V: TRBV24-1
J: TRBJ2-5

CDR3: AWSGLADSYEQY
V: TRBV30
J: TRBJ2-7

CDR3: ASSSGLTGELF
V: TRBV28
J: TRBJ2-2

CDR3: ASSVSSGSNPDTQY
V: TRBV28
J: TRBJ2-3

CDR3: ASSLEGRGNQPQH
V: TRBV28
J: TRBJ1-5

CDR3: AWSTREYQPQH
V: TRBV30
J: TRBJ1-5

CDR3: ASSVSGWKNRRDTEAF
V: TRBV9
J: TRBJ1-1

CDR3: ASSEGLAHDEQF
V: TRBV2
J: TRBJ2-1

CDR3: ASSLMGQGDGYT
V: TRBV7-2
J: TRBJ1-2

CDR3: ASTIFDAGETQY
V: TRBV2
J: TRBJ2-5

CDR3: ASSDRIRPNQPQH
V: TRBV19
J: TRBJ1-5

CDR3: ASSLRGSPLH
V: TRBV7-2
J: TRBJ1-6

CDR3: ASSPHGGGGAADTQY
V: TRBV7-9
J: TRBJ2-3

CDR3: ASSYGQASTDTQY
V: TRBV5-1
J: TRBJ2-3

CDR3: ASSFQGWDEKLF
V: TRBV5-6
J: TRBJ1-4

CDR3: ASSFGTEGNQPQH
V: TRBV5-1
J: TRBJ1-5

CDR3: ASSPHDRTNEKLF
V: TRBV6-6
J: TRBJ1-4

CDR3: ASSFRTSDNEQF
V: TRBV28
J: TRBJ2-1

CDR3: ASSAGGNEQF
V: TRBV2
J: TRBJ2-1